These 32 T cell receptor beta chains originate from one sample sequenced in a study of CD8+CD57+ T cells in acquired aplastic anemia listed by TCRdb under 2018. TCRdb shows the sequencer as Illumina HiSeq 2000. Genomic DNA was used as template for profiling of TCR beta VDJ combinations and CDR3 sequences. TCRdb reprocessing: public reads trimmed at Q25 with fastp, clones called with MiXCR, in-frame beta chains kept. Rows matching on CDR3 protein sequence are summarized as one entry with the most common DNA and genes. The sample data list roughly 130,000 distinct CDR3 sequences, and around 48% of these were observed just once. 2.5% to 3% of the sample belongs to the ten largest clones. Material: sorted CD4+, CD8+, or CD8+CD57+ T cells (not recorded which) from PBMCs. The source of these receptors is a human donor in good health, serving as a control.

CDR3 residues: CASSTGTGNNEQFF. The CDR3 nucleotides read TGTGCCAGTAGTACCGGGACAGGGAACAATGAGCAGTTCTTC. The chain links TRBV19 to TRBJ2-1; 9 bases fit TRBD1. Germline CDR1 LNHDA, CDR2 SQIVND (reference sequence). The CDR3 loop spans 14 amino acids. The V segment lost 4 bases and the J segment 5 bases; nucleotides outside the gene matches: 3.

This clonotype was recorded at least ten times. This sequence joins TRBV5-1 and TRBJ2-7; D gene uncertain. The V gene lost 2 bases and the J gene lost 0 bases, with 9 bases spanning the gap. The germline V gene has CDR1 SGHRS and CDR2 YFSETQ. This CDR3 region has 14 residues. The CDR3 region is CASSLPSSSYEQYF. In nucleotides, the CDR3 is TGCGCCAGCAGCTTACCGTCGAGCTCCTACGAGCAGTACTTC.

This clonotype has a count of ten or more. The chain has TRBV4-1 and TRBJ1-4; perhaps TRBD1 as D (6 bases). CDR3 length: 18 residues. Germline V gene lookup returns CDR1 MGHRA and CDR2 YSYEKL. The V end lost 1 base, the J end lost 1 base, and 16 bases lay between the germline ends. CDR3 region: CASSQGGTPPQTNEKLFF. The CDR3 nucleotides are TGCGCCAGCAGCCAAGGAGGGACACCACCACAAACTAATGAAAAACTGTTTTTT.

This clonotype has ten or more counts. The rearrangement links TRBV25-1 to TRBJ2-1; D is undetermined. The CDR3 sequence is 12 residues long. Germline V CDR1 and CDR2: MGHDK, SYGVNS. The germline V and J ends were trimmed by 4 bases and 6 bases, with 7 bases remaining between them. The CDR3 DNA reads TGTGCCAGCAGTGTAGGTGTCAATGAGCAGTTCTTC. Protein: CASSVGVNEQFF.

This chain joins TRBV12-3 or TRBV12-4 and TRBJ2-2, with D maybe TRBD1 (5 bases). V was pared by 6 bases and J by 0 bases, with 5 bases between. This CDR3 comprises 13 residues. In DNA form, the CDR3 reads TGTGCCAGCAGGGGGCCGAACACCGGGGAGCTGTTTTTT. As protein: CASRGPNTGELFF.

The chain is built from TRBV20-1 and TRBJ2-3, with D perhaps matching TRBD2 (7 bases). Trimming cost V 7 bases and J 5 bases, with 16 bases left between them. This CDR3 region has 13 residues. Germline V gives CDR1 DFQATT, CDR2 SNEGSKA (reference sequence). In DNA, the CDR3 is TGCAGTGGGGCTCGGGGGGCGATAGATACGCAGTATTTT. Translated: CSGARGAIDTQYF.

This chain joins TRBV11-2 and TRBJ2-7; TRBD2 is a possible D gene (6 bases). The CDR3 has 16 residues. The V end lost 5 bases, the J end lost 1 base, and 18 bases lay between the germline ends. Germline values: CDR1 SGHAT, CDR2 FQNNGV. This CDR3 reads CASSPRGSAGSYEQYF. The CDR3 DNA reads as TGTGCCAGCAGCCCCCGGGGTAGCGCGGGGTCCTACGAGCAGTACTTC.

This clonotype was picked up many times. The chain has TRBV11-2 and TRBJ1-5, with D tentatively TRBD1 (6 bases). CDR3 length: 19 residues. Germline-derived CDR1 and CDR2 are SGHAT and FQNNGV. Trimming cost V 5 bases and J 2 bases, with 25 bases left between them. In nucleotides, the CDR3 is TGTGCCAGCAGCACCACAGGGTGGGGCCCCTATAGCGGCAATCAGCCCCAGCATTTT. It is translated as CASSTTGWGPYSGNQPQHF.

This clonotype was observed at least ten times. V gene TRBV19 combines with J gene TRBJ1-2; 8 positions agree with TRBD1. The CDR3 extends over 17 amino acids. Germline CDR1 is LNHDA and CDR2 is SQIVND (reference sequence). V trimming: 2 bases; J trimming: 2 bases; junction bases outside the gene matches: 10. The CDR3 here is CASSIMTGDRGNYGYTF. CDR3 DNA sequence: TGTGCCAGTAGTATAATGACAGGGGATAGGGGGAACTATGGCTACACCTTC.

This clonotype has a count of ten or more. V usage is TRBV7-2 and J usage is TRBJ2-7, with 13 bases fitting TRBD2. Germline V gene data show CDR1 as SGHTA and CDR2 as FQGNSA. This CDR3 has 16 amino acids. Trimming removed 4 bases from V and 4 bases from J; junction bases left unmatched: 7. As DNA, the CDR3 is TGTGCCAGCAGCTCCCGGACTAGCGGGGGTATGTACGAGCAGTACTTC. Protein sequence: CASSSRTSGGMYEQYF.

This clonotype was recorded at least ten times. V and J are TRBV6-1 and TRBJ1-4; a weak D match, TRBD1 (6 bases). Between the trimmed V and J ends, which lost 6 bases and 5 bases, there was a span of 16 bases. The CDR3 is 15 amino acids. The germline CDR1 and CDR2 sequences are MNHNS and SASEGT. This chain's CDR3 is CASSLPLGQNEKLFF. The DNA for the CDR3 is TGTGCCAGCAGCCTACCCCTAGGACAGAATGAAAAACTGTTTTTT.

The chain has TRBV10-3 and TRBJ1-2, with 7 bases identical to TRBD1. Per germline, CDR1 ENHRY and CDR2 SYGVKD. The ends lost 3 bases at V and 3 bases at J; junction bases unmatched: 4. CDR3 length equals 14 residues. The CDR3 loop reads CAISDRQGHYGYTF. The CDR3 region has the DNA TGTGCCATCAGTGATAGACAGGGCCACTATGGCTACACCTTC.

This clonotype was seen many times. This rearrangement joins TRBV11-2 to TRBJ1-5; 10 bases align to TRBD1. The CDR3 is made up of 19 amino acids. Germline loops: CDR1 SGHAT, CDR2 FQNNGV. V shed 4 bases, J shed 1 base, and the junction held 13 bases outside the gene matches. Written as DNA, the CDR3 is TGTGCCAGCAGCTATGAAAGGGGACAGGGGAGGAGGAGCAATCAGCCCCAGCATTTT. This sequence encodes CASSYERGQGRRSNQPQHF.

This clonotype was picked up one time. The rearrangement links TRBV7-2 to TRBJ1-6; 8 bases are a match to TRBD1. Per germline, CDR1 SGHTA and CDR2 FQGNSA. The CDR3 consists of 15 residues. The trim removed 5 bases at V and 6 bases at J, leaving 6 bases unmatched. CDR3 bases: TGTGCCAGCAGCCGCCCGCAGGGGGCTAATTCACCCCTCCACTTT. It translates to CASSRPQGANSPLHF.

Of note for this clonotype: This may be a read error: a much more frequent sequence differs by one nucleotide. J is TRBJ1-5 and V is TRBV12-3 or TRBV12-4, with TRBD1 matching 7 bases. Unmatched junction bases numbered 4, after V lost 8 bases and J lost 0 bases. The CDR3 is made up of 14 amino acids. DNA of the CDR3: TGTGCCAGCTGGACAGGACATAGCAATCAGCCCCAGCATTTT. It yields the protein CASWTGHSNQPQHF.

At least ten counts were recorded for this clonotype. The CDR3 loop reads CSAITASSTDTQYF. The CDR3 DNA reads as TGCAGTGCTATTACAGCCTCTAGCACAGATACGCAGTATTTT. The V gene is TRBV20-1, the J gene TRBJ2-3; no reliable D call. Germline V gene lookup returns CDR1 DFQATT and CDR2 SNEGSKA (reference sequence). V lost 4 bases and J lost 0, with 11 bases in between. The CDR3 length is 14 residues.

The V gene is TRBV19, the J gene TRBJ2-7; perhaps TRBD2 as D (7 bases). V was trimmed by 3 bases and J by 2 bases, leaving 14 bases between them. Germline V gene data show CDR1 as LNHDA and CDR2 as SQIVND (reference sequence). CDR3 length: 15 residues. CDR3 sequence reads: CASSMGGGTTYEQYF. The CDR3 DNA reads TGTGCCAGTAGTATGGGAGGGGGGACAACCTACGAGCAGTACTTC.

The V call is TRBV10-3, the J call TRBJ1-5; 7 bases are a match to TRBD1. Germline-derived CDR1 and CDR2 are ENHRY and SYGVKD. The V and J ends lost 0 bases and 4 bases, in that order; junction bases with no gene match: 3. The CDR3 contains 15 residues. This CDR3 reads CAISESGGLNQPQHF. CDR3 coding DNA: TGTGCCATCAGTGAGTCAGGGGGCCTGAATCAGCCCCAGCATTTT.

V and J are TRBV30 and TRBJ1-2; 10 bases match TRBD1. The CDR3 is 13 residues long. Germline V lookup: CDR1 GTSNPN, CDR2 SVGIG (reference sequence). V lost 2 bases and J lost 8; bases outside the gene matches: 5. CDR3 loop: CAWSPGQGHGYTF. The CDR3, as DNA: TGTGCCTGGAGTCCGGGACAGGGGCACGGCTACACCTTC. The whole variable domain, remainder taken from reference TRBV30 and TRBJ1-2, is SQTIHQWPATLVQPVGSPLSLECTVEGTSNPNLYWYRQAAGRGLQLLFYSVGIGQISSEVPQNLSASRPQDRQFILSSKKLLLSDSGFYLCAWSPGQGHGYTFGSGTRLTVV.

This clonotype was found a few times. The V and J genes are TRBV20-1 and TRBJ2-7; TRBD1 matches 7 bases. This CDR3 comprises 12 residues. Germline V gives CDR1 DFQATT, CDR2 SNEGSKA (reference sequence). J was trimmed by 2 bases and V by 6 bases; bases with no gene match: 4. The CDR3: CSAWDSTYEQYF. CDR3 in DNA: TGCAGTGCCTGGGACAGTACCTACGAGCAGTACTTC.

This clonotype has ten or more counts. CDR3 loop: CASSLRAAQETQYF. DNA of the CDR3: TGTGCCAGCAGCTTGAGAGCTGCCCAAGAGACCCAGTACTTC. The V call is TRBV7-9, the J call TRBJ2-5; D gene uncertain. The CDR3 is made up of 14 amino acids. The germline V gene has CDR1 SEHNR and CDR2 FQNEAQ (reference sequence). V was shortened by 3 bases and J by 1 base, with 9 bases between the two germline ends.

To note about this clonotype: A clone one base away is much larger, so this may be a read error. The chain recombines TRBV12-3 or TRBV12-4 with TRBJ2-2; 9 positions match TRBD1. This CDR3 region has 15 residues. The CDR3 sequence is CASSLGTGVTGEPFF. The CDR3 nucleotides read TGTGCCAGCAGTTTAGGGACAGGGGTCACCGGGGAGCCGTTTTTT.

The rearrangement uses TRBV11-2 and TRBJ2-7; possible D gene TRBD2, 7 bases. Trimming took off 0 bases at V and 3 bases at J, with 12 bases between the two ends. The germline V gene has CDR1 SGHAT and CDR2 FQNNGV. The CDR3 loop spans 15 amino acids. CDR3 sequence: CASSLDAGALYEQYF. DNA of the CDR3: TGTGCCAGCAGCTTAGACGCGGGGGCTCTCTACGAGCAGTACTTC. Full variable domain (remainder filled in from reference TRBV11-2 and TRBJ2-7): EAGVAQSPRYKIIEKRQSVAFWCNPISGHATLYWYQQILGQGPKLLIQFQNNGVVDDSQLPKDRFSAERLKGVDSTLKIQPAKLEDSAVYLCASSLDAGALYEQYFGPGTRLTVT.

Remarks on this clonotype: Being one base from a much bigger clone, this may be a read error. This chain links TRBV5-1 with TRBJ2-5, with TRBD2 identical over 13 bases. CDR3 length: 16 residues. J gave up 3 bases and V 3 bases, and 5 bases lay outside the gene matches. Germline lookup yields CDR1 SGHRS and CDR2 YFSETQ. The CDR3 region is CASSSGTSGAKETQYF. CDR3 coding DNA: TGCGCCAGCAGCTCGGGGACTAGCGGGGCCAAAGAGACCCAGTACTTC. The complete variable domain, with remaining parts taken from reference TRBV5-1 and TRBJ2-5, reads KAGVTQTPRYLIKTRGQQVTLSCSPISGHRSVSWYQQTPGQGLQFLFEYFSETQRNKGNFPGRFSGRQFSNSRSEMNVSTLELGDSALYLCASSSGTSGAKETQYFGPGTRLLVL.

In this sample, this clonotype turned up many times. DNA of the CDR3: TGTGCCAGCAGCTTCTCGGCGGGACCCCCGGATACGCAGTATTTT. Protein: CASSFSAGPPDTQYF. This chain connects TRBV7-2 to TRBJ2-3, with D perhaps matching TRBD2 (6 bases). The CDR3 is 15 residues long. The V gene's germline CDR1 is SGHTA and CDR2 FQGNSA. Trimming took 3 bases from V and 6 from J, leaving 16 bases between them.

This clonotype was seen repeatedly, ten times or more. In DNA, the CDR3 is TGTGCCATCAGTGAGTGGAGCAATGAGCAGTTCTTC. The encoded protein is CAISEWSNEQFF. The chain combines TRBV10-3 with TRBJ2-1; D gene unclear. CDR3 length equals 12 residues. The germline gives CDR1 ENHRY, CDR2 SYGVKD. Trimming left V 1 base short and J 6 bases short, with 4 bases between.

The chain joins TRBV2 to TRBJ2-7; D unresolved. V was clipped by 6 bases and J by 0 bases, with 12 bases between them. Germline-derived CDR1 and CDR2 are SNHLY and FYNNEI. The CDR3 runs 14 residues. CDR3 coding DNA: TGTGCCAGCAGCGCCTCGGCCAGCTCCTACGAGCAGTACTTC. Its translation: CASSASASSYEQYF.

This clonotype came up many times. The chain employs TRBV11-1 and TRBJ2-1; TRBD2 aligns across 10 bases. This CDR3 has 14 residues. Trimming removed 2 bases from V and 9 bases from J; junction bases left unmatched: 4. The V gene's germline CDR1 is SGHAT and CDR2 FQDESV (reference sequence). CDR3 protein: CASSLKRGGGEQFF. DNA for the CDR3: TGTGCCAGCAGCTTAAAGCGGGGGGGCGGTGAGCAGTTCTTC. Full variable domain (remainder filled in from reference TRBV11-1 and TRBJ2-1): EAEVAQSPRYKITEKSQAVAFWCDPISGHATLYWYRQILGQGPELLVQFQDESVVDDSQLPKDRFSAERLKGVDSTLKIQPAELGDSAMYLCASSLKRGGGEQFFGPGTRLTVL.

This clonotype was observed at least ten times. This rearrangement joins TRBV5-6 to TRBJ1-2, with D uncertain. Germline-derived CDR1 and CDR2 are SGHDT and YYEEEE. CDR3 length equals 13 residues. V lost 1 base and J 0 bases, leaving 4 bases between the germline ends. The CDR3 DNA follows: TGTGCCAGCAGCTTGAGGGCTAACTATGGCTACACCTTC. Amino acids: CASSLRANYGYTF.

The V and J genes are TRBV15 and TRBJ1-1, with a tentative D call TRBD1 (6 bases). The germline V gene encodes CDR1 LNHNV and CDR2 YYDKDF (reference sequence). The CDR3 covers 14 residues. With 0 bases removed from V and 7 bases from J, the gap between germline ends came to 12 bases. CDR3 residues: CATSRDRQGGEAFF. In nucleotides, the CDR3 is TGTGCCACCAGCAGAGATCGTCAAGGGGGTGAAGCTTTCTTT.

This chain connects TRBV2 to TRBJ1-1; unclear D gene. Germline values: CDR1 SNHLY, CDR2 FYNNEI. V was pared by 7 bases and J by 1 base, with 10 bases between. CDR3 length: 13 residues. The CDR3 DNA follows: TGTGCCAGCAAGGGTTCGGAGAACACTGAAGCTTTCTTT. Protein: CASKGSENTEAFF.

The CDR3 DNA sequence: TGTGCCAGCAAACCTCCTTCTAACTATGGCTACACCTTC. Protein: CASKPPSNYGYTF. The chain has TRBV2 and TRBJ1-2; D remains ambiguous. Germline V CDR1 and CDR2: SNHLY, FYNNEI. V lost 7 bases, J lost 0 bases, and 9 bases lay in between. The CDR3 covers 13 residues. Full variable domain (outside the CDR3, taken from reference TRBV2 and TRBJ1-2): EPEVTQTPSHQVTQMGQEVILRCVPISNHLYFYWYRQILGQKVEFLVSFYNNEISEKSEIFDDQFSVERPDGSNFTLKIRSTKLEDSAMYFCASKPPSNYGYTFGSGTRLTVV.